Listed below are T cell receptor beta chains from one sample, sequenced in a study of blood T cells in healthy people across ages. In TCRdb, the 5' RACE reads were re-called with MiXCR into one record per CDR3 protein. The data contain 550,000 to 650,000 distinct CDR3 sequences, 25% to 35% of them singletons. Sequences were obtained from blood. The receptors here all came from an elderly woman in good health. Each CDR3 is given with its conserved first and last residue. A D gene is named only where the DNA matches it firmly. Not all rows give a size; the values are once, few, many and, for expanded clones, a class.

v_call: TRBV30; clone_size: few; d_call: .; j_call: TRBJ1-2; cdr3_aa: CARSKGSRGYTF; cdr3_nt: TGTGCCCGGAGTAAGGGTTCGAGAGGCTACACCTTC
v_call: TRBV3-1; clone_size: .; d_call: TRBD1; j_call: TRBJ2-7; cdr3_aa: CASSQRVRGLEQYF; cdr3_nt: TGTGCCAGCAGCCAAAGGGTAAGGGGGCTAGAGCAGTACTTC
v_call: TRBV4-3; clone_size: .; d_call: .; j_call: TRBJ2-4; cdr3_aa: CASSQRGRGRIQYF; cdr3_nt: TGCGCCAGCAGCCAGAGGGGTCGGGGACGGATTCAGTACTTC
v_call: TRBV29-1; clone_size: many; d_call: TRBD1; j_call: TRBJ2-2; cdr3_aa: CSVESGQGTNTGELFF; cdr3_nt: TGCAGCGTTGAATCGGGACAGGGGACGAACACCGGGGAGCTGTTTTTT
v_call: TRBV6-6; clone_size: many; d_call: .; j_call: TRBJ1-1; cdr3_aa: CASSYDGLGTEAFF; cdr3_nt: TGTGCCAGCAGTTACGATGGGTTAGGCACTGAAGCTTTCTTT
v_call: TRBV20-1; clone_size: .; d_call: .; j_call: TRBJ1-5; cdr3_aa: CSARRARANQPQHF; cdr3_nt: TGCAGTGCTAGAAGGGCCAGGGCAAATCAGCCCCAGCATTTT
v_call: TRBV6-6; clone_size: .; d_call: TRBD1; j_call: TRBJ1-5; cdr3_aa: CASSDRGGGNQPQHF; cdr3_nt: TGTGCCAGCAGCGACAGGGGAGGAGGCAATCAGCCCCAGCATTTT
v_call: TRBV6-2/TRBV6-3; clone_size: .; d_call: .; j_call: TRBJ1-1; cdr3_aa: CASSYSKRAFF; cdr3_nt: TGTGCCAGCAGTTACTCGAAAAGGGCTTTCTTT
v_call: TRBV6-6; clone_size: many; d_call: TRBD1; j_call: TRBJ2-3; cdr3_aa: CASSSDRVGTDTQYF; cdr3_nt: TGTGCCAGCAGTTCCGACAGGGTGGGGACAGATACGCAGTATTTT
v_call: TRBV14; clone_size: .; d_call: .; j_call: TRBJ2-5; cdr3_aa: CASSQGTSYEETQYF; cdr3_nt: TGTGCCAGCAGCCAGGGGACTTCCTACGAAGAGACCCAGTACTTC
v_call: TRBV20-1; clone_size: few; d_call: .; j_call: TRBJ1-6; cdr3_aa: CSARTYGPGQPYNSPLHF; cdr3_nt: TGCAGTGCTAGAACCTACGGACCTGGCCAACCCTATAATTCACCCCTCCACTTT
v_call: TRBV7-2; clone_size: many; d_call: .; j_call: TRBJ1-2; cdr3_aa: CASSLADGVGGYTF; cdr3_nt: TGTGCCAGCAGCCTCGCAGACGGGGTGGGAGGCTACACCTTC
v_call: TRBV20-1; clone_size: .; d_call: .; j_call: TRBJ2-1; cdr3_aa: CSARDPRGSPVEQFF; cdr3_nt: TGCAGTGCTAGAGATCCTCGGGGCAGCCCGGTTGAGCAGTTCTTC
v_call: TRBV7-6; clone_size: many; d_call: .; j_call: TRBJ2-7; cdr3_aa: CASSLIPAAYEQYF; cdr3_nt: TGTGCCAGCAGCTTAATTCCAGCCGCCTACGAGCAGTACTTC
v_call: TRBV7-2; clone_size: .; d_call: TRBD1; j_call: TRBJ1-2; cdr3_aa: CASSLRYGTVSYGYTF; cdr3_nt: TGTGCCAGCAGCTTACGTTACGGGACAGTTTCCTATGGCTACACCTTC
v_call: TRBV5-1; clone_size: .; d_call: .; j_call: TRBJ2-3; cdr3_aa: CASSREASYTDTQYF; cdr3_nt: TGCGCCAGCTCCAGGGAGGCCAGTTACACAGATACGCAGTATTTT
v_call: TRBV4-3; clone_size: .; d_call: .; j_call: TRBJ1-1; cdr3_aa: CASSQGARSNTEAFF; cdr3_nt: TGCGCCAGCAGCCAGGGGGCCAGATCGAACACTGAAGCTTTCTTT
v_call: TRBV5-1; clone_size: few; d_call: TRBD1; j_call: TRBJ2-7; cdr3_aa: CASSWTGVMNFEQYF; cdr3_nt: TGCGCCAGCAGCTGGACAGGGGTTATGAACTTCGAGCAGTACTTC